The rows below give T cell receptor beta chains drawn from one sample of a study of CD8 T cells in Susac syndrome. TCRdb reprocessed the immunoSEQ multiplex PCR reads via MiXCR and lists one record per CDR3 protein. The sample has about 300,000 distinct CDR3 sequences; approximately 90% are singletons. What was sequenced was CD8+ T cells from PBMCs. All receptors derive from a human donor with multiple sclerosis. Each CDR3 is given with its conserved first and last residue. Fields, in order: V gene, D gene, J gene, clone size, CDR3 protein, CDR3 DNA. A D gene is named only where the DNA matches it firmly. Where a row states a size, it is once, few, many or the class of an expanded clone; other rows omit it.

V gene: TRBV29-1; D gene: TRBD1; J gene: TRBJ2-7; clone size: -; CDR3 protein: CSVTGAPYEQYF; CDR3 DNA: TGCAGCGTTACAGGGGCTCCCTACGAGCAGTACTTC
V gene: TRBV24-1; D gene: TRBD2; J gene: TRBJ2-1; clone size: -; CDR3 protein: CATSDLGRTGGDEQFF; CDR3 DNA: TGTGCCACCAGTGATTTGGGGCGAACGGGAGGCGATGAGCAGTTCTTC
V gene: TRBV27; D gene: -; J gene: TRBJ2-3; clone size: -; CDR3 protein: CASSLNGGQDTQYF; CDR3 DNA: TGTGCCAGCAGTTTAAACGGGGGGCAGGATACGCAGTATTTT
V gene: TRBV4-1; D gene: -; J gene: TRBJ2-3; clone size: few; CDR3 protein: CASSQEQTTVDTQYF; CDR3 DNA: TGCGCCAGCAGCCAAGAGCAGACAACGGTAGATACGCAGTATTTT
V gene: TRBV19; D gene: -; J gene: TRBJ1-5; clone size: -; CDR3 protein: CASTTDRPGGVYSNQPQHF; CDR3 DNA: TGTGCCAGTACAACAGACCGACCCGGCGGGGTATATAGCAATCAGCCCCAGCATTTT
V gene: TRBV6-6; D gene: TRBD1; J gene: TRBJ2-1; clone size: -; CDR3 protein: CASSPSTGLWNNEQFF; CDR3 DNA: TGTGCCAGCAGTCCCTCGACAGGGTTGTGGAACAATGAGCAGTTCTTC
V gene: TRBV7-9; D gene: TRBD1; J gene: TRBJ2-1; clone size: -; CDR3 protein: CASSPRGRGYYNEQFF; CDR3 DNA: TGTGCCAGCAGCCCTAGAGGCAGGGGGTACTACAATGAGCAGTTCTTC
V gene: TRBV19; D gene: -; J gene: TRBJ1-3; clone size: -; CDR3 protein: CASSTRGPGNTIYF; CDR3 DNA: TGTGCCAGTAGCACAAGGGGCCCTGGAAACACCATATATTTT
V gene: TRBV27; D gene: -; J gene: TRBJ2-1; clone size: -; CDR3 protein: CASGLGAMGSDEQFF; CDR3 DNA: TGTGCCAGCGGACTCGGCGCCATGGGTTCGGATGAGCAGTTCTTC
V gene: TRBV30; D gene: TRBD2; J gene: TRBJ2-3; clone size: -; CDR3 protein: CAWSVGTISTDTQYF; CDR3 DNA: TGTGCCTGGAGTGTAGGGACTATTAGCACAGATACGCAGTATTTT
V gene: TRBV27; D gene: TRBD2; J gene: TRBJ2-5; clone size: -; CDR3 protein: CASAALAGEETQYF; CDR3 DNA: TGTGCCAGCGCGGCACTAGCGGGAGAAGAGACCCAGTACTTC
V gene: TRBV2; D gene: -; J gene: TRBJ2-4; clone size: -; CDR3 protein: CASSDAQVKWIQYF; CDR3 DNA: TGTGCCAGCAGTGACGCCCAGGTGAAGTGGATTCAGTACTTC
V gene: TRBV4-1; D gene: TRBD1; J gene: TRBJ1-5; clone size: once; CDR3 protein: CASSQVQGGYSNQPQHF; CDR3 DNA: TGCGCCAGCAGCCAAGTTCAGGGGGGATATAGCAATCAGCCCCAGCATTTT
V gene: TRBV6-2/TRBV6-3; D gene: TRBD1; J gene: TRBJ1-2; clone size: once; CDR3 protein: CASSRTGQGAIGYTF; CDR3 DNA: TGTGCCAGCAGTCGTACGGGACAGGGGGCGATAGGCTACACCTTC
V gene: TRBV5-8; D gene: TRBD1; J gene: TRBJ2-2; clone size: -; CDR3 protein: CAGPRGQAPNTGELFF; CDR3 DNA: TGTGCCGGACCCCGGGGACAGGCACCGAACACCGGGGAGCTGTTTTTT
V gene: TRBV9; D gene: -; J gene: TRBJ1-4; clone size: -; CDR3 protein: CASSARPGRRPTNEKLFF; CDR3 DNA: TGTGCCAGCAGCGCCCGACCGGGACGGAGACCAACTAATGAAAAACTGTTTTTT
V gene: TRBV5-6; D gene: -; J gene: TRBJ2-2; clone size: -; CDR3 protein: CASSLATVPGELFF; CDR3 DNA: TGTGCCAGCAGCTTGGCGACAGTCCCCGGGGAGCTGTTTTTT
V gene: TRBV20-1; D gene: -; J gene: TRBJ2-7; clone size: -; CDR3 protein: CSAPSRDAGYEQYF; CDR3 DNA: TGCAGTGCACCCTCCCGGGACGCGGGTTACGAGCAGTACTTC
V gene: TRBV7-2; D gene: TRBD2; J gene: TRBJ2-1; clone size: few; CDR3 protein: CASSRTSGEYNEQFF; CDR3 DNA: TGTGCCAGCAGTCGGACTAGCGGGGAGTACAATGAGCAGTTCTTC
V gene: TRBV4-3; D gene: -; J gene: TRBJ2-7; clone size: -; CDR3 protein: CASSQVRLGGIYEQYF; CDR3 DNA: TGCGCCAGCAGCCAAGTCCGATTGGGCGGGATTTACGAGCAGTACTTC